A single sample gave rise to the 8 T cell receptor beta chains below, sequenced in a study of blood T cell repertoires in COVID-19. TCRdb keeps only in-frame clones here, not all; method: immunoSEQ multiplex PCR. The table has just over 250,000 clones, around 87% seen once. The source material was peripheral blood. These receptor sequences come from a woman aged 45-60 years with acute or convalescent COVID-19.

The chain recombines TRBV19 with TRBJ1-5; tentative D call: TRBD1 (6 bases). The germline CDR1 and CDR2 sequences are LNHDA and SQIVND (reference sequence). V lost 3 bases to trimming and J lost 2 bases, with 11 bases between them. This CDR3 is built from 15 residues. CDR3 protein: CASSIRGGGNQPQHF. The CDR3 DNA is TGTGCCAGTAGTATCCGGGGGGGCGGCAATCAGCCCCAGCATTTT.

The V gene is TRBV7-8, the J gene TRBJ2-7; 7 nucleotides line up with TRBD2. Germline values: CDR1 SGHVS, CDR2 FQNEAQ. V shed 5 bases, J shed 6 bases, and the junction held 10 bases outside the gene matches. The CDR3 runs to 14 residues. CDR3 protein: CASSQQNGRLEQYF. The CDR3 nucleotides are TGTGCCAGCAGCCAACAAAACGGGAGGCTCGAGCAGTACTTC.

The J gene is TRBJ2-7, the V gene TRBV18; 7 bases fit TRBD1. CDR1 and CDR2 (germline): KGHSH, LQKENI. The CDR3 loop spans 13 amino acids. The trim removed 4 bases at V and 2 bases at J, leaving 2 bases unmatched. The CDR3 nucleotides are TGTGCCAGCTCACGGGACAGAGCCTACGAGCAGTACTTC. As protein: CASSRDRAYEQYF.

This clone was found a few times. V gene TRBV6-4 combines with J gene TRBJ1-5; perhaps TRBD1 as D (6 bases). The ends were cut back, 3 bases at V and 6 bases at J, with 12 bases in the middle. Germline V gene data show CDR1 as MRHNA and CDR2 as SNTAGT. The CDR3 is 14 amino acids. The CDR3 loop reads CASSEVGGAQPQHF. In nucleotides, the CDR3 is TGTGCCAGCAGTGAGGTCGGGGGGGCTCAGCCCCAGCATTTT.

The CDR3: CASSLWDREHSPLHF. CDR3 bases: TGTGCCAGCAGCCTATGGGACAGGGAACATTCACCCCTCCACTTT. The chain combines TRBV5-6 with TRBJ1-6, with 9 bases aligning to TRBD1. Trimming at V came to 4 bases and at J to 8 bases, leaving 7 bases not matched to a gene. This CDR3 is built from 15 residues. CDR1 is SGHDT and CDR2 is YYEEEE in the germline V gene.

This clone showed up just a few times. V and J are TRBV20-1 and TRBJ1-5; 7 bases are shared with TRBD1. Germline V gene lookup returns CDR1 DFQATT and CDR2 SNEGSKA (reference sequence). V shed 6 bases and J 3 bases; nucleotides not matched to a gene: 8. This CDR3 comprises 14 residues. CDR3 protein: CSASMTGPNQPQHF. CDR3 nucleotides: TGCAGTGCCAGTATGACAGGGCCCAATCAGCCCCAGCATTTT.

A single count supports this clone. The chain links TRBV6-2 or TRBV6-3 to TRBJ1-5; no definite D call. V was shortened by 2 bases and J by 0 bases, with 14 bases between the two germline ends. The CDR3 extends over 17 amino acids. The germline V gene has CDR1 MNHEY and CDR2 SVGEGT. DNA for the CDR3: TGTGCCAGCAGTTACCTCATTGGACGGGATAGCAATCAGCCCCAGCATTTT. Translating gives CASSYLIGRDSNQPQHF.

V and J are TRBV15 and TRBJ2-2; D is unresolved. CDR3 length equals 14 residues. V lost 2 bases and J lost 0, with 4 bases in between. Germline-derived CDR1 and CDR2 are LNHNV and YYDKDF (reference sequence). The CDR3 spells CATSRPSNTGELFF. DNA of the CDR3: TGTGCCACCAGCAGACCGTCGAACACCGGGGAGCTGTTTTTT.